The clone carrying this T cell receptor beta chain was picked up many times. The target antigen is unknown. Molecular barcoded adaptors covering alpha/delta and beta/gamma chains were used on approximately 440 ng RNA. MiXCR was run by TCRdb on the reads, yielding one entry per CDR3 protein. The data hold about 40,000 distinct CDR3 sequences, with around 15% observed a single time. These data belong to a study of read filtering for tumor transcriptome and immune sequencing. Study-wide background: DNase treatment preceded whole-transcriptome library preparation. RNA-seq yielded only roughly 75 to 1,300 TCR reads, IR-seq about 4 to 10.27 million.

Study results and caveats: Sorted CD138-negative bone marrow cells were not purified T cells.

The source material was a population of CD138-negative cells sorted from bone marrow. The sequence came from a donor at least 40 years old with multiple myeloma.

The DNA for the CDR3 is TGTGCCAGCAGCCCGTACGGGACTAGCGGGAACGGGAACACCGGGGAGCTGTTTTTT. It is translated as CASSPYGTSGNGNTGELFF. V gene TRBV7-6 combines with J gene TRBJ2-2, with 13 bases that match TRBD2. CDR1 and CDR2 from the germline V gene are SGHVS and FNYEAQ. The V segment lost 5 bases and the J segment 1 base; nucleotides outside the gene matches: 10. The CDR3 has 19 amino acids.